This T cell receptor beta chain appears in the sequencing data of a study of T cell repertoires in cytomegalovirus infection. In the study overall: Shared public TCR beta signatures pointed to both CMV infection and a matching HLA type. Study-level results: HLA-C-restricted, CMV-specific TCR beta clonotypes were dominant ex vivo. The cumulative frequency of public TCR beta families identified carriers of CMV plus the relevant HLA.

TCRdb ran MiXCR on the reads and lists one entry per CDR3 protein. Found here are 250,000 to 300,000 distinct CDR3 sequences, roughly 24% of them singletons; the top ten hold 14%. A few counts support this clonotype. No antigen is known for it. Looked up from germline, CDR1 is SNHLY and CDR2 is FYNNEI. V shed 2 bases and J shed 4 bases, with 11 bases lying between them. The CDR3 contains 15 residues. Specimen: PBMCs. This chain joins TRBV2 and TRBJ1-4; D is uncertain. This receptor was taken from a human donor in good health (CMV status not recorded). Some clones in this sample may be carry-over from other donors' samples. Here the CDR3 reads CASSESDGINEKLFF. The CDR3 DNA sequence: TGTGCCAGCAGTGAAAGCGACGGAATTAATGAAAAACTGTTTTTT.